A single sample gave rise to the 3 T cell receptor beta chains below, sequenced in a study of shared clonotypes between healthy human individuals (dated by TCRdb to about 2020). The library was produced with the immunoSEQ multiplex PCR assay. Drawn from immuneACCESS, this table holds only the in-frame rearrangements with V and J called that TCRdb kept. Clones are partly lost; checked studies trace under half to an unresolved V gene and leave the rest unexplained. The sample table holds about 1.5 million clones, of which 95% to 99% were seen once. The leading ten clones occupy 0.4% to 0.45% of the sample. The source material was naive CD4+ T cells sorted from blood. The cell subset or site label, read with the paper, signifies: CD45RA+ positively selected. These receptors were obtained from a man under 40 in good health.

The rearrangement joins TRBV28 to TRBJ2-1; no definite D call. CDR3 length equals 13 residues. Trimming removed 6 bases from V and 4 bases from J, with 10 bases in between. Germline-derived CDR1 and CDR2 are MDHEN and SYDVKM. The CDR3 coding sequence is TGTGCCAGCAGCTATCTCTTATACAATGAGCAGTTCTTC. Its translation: CASSYLLYNEQFF.

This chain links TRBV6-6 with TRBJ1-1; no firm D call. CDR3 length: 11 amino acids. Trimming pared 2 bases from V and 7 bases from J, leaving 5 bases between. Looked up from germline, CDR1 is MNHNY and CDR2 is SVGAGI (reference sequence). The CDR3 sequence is CASSYAIEAFF. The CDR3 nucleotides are TGTGCCAGCAGTTACGCGATTGAAGCTTTCTTT.

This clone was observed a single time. The CDR3 is CASSPVEGSQSYGYTF. The CDR3 bases are TGTGCCAGTAGCCCCGTCGAGGGCAGTCAAAGCTATGGCTACACCTTC. The rearrangement joins TRBV19 to TRBJ1-2; D is unclear. V was shortened by 6 bases and J by 4 bases, with 21 bases between the two germline ends. This CDR3 is 16 amino acids long. Per germline, CDR1 LNHDA and CDR2 SQIVND (reference sequence).